This is a list of T cell receptor beta chains from one sample in a study of T-cell memory formation after mild COVID-19. TCRdb recomputed calls from the 5' RACE reads with MiXCR, one row per CDR3 protein. This table has about 340,000 distinct CDR3 sequences, more than 20% appearing once. The sequenced sample was PBMCs or a T cell subset sorted from them (not recorded which). These receptors came from a man younger than 35 who had mild COVID-19 (a few samples of this study predate the infection). Cell type and time point are not known. The CDR3 runs from the conserved cysteine through the conserved F or W. The D gene is left open where the match is weak. Expanded clones get a size class; other rows say once, few or many, or leave the size out.

TRBV4-3	TRBD2	few	TRBJ2-1	20	TGCGCCAGCAGCCAAGATTTGGGACTAGCGGCCCTGAGCTCCTACAATGAGCAGTTCTTC	CASSQDLGLAALSSYNEQFF
TRBV5-1	TRBD1	few	TRBJ2-5	14	TGCGCCAGCAGACCCGGGACAGGTGGGGAGACCCAGTACTTC	CASRPGTGGETQYF
TRBV6-2/TRBV6-3	TRBD1	.	TRBJ2-7	15	TGTGCCAGCAGTGACCCGACAGGGGGACCCTACGAGCAGTACTTC	CASSDPTGGPYEQYF
TRBV14	TRBD2	.	TRBJ2-1	16	TGTGCCAGCAGCCAAGTAGCGGGGGGGAGGTACAATGAGCAGTTCTTC	CASSQVAGGRYNEQFF
TRBV7-3	.	.	TRBJ2-1	15	TGTGCCAGCAGCTTAAAAGCCGGGGAAGGCAATGAGCAGTTCTTC	CASSLKAGEGNEQFF
TRBV5-1	TRBD1	many	TRBJ1-6	15	TGCGCCAGCAGCTTGGAAGGGACAGGGGTTTCACCCCTCCACTTT	CASSLEGTGVSPLHF
TRBV7-3	.	few	TRBJ1-1	13	TGTGCCAGCAGATTTAATTTGAACACTGAAGCTTTCTTT	CASRFNLNTEAFF
TRBV6-6	.	.	TRBJ2-1	16	TGTGCCAGCAGTGAAGACCCACGGAGGGCCTACAATGAGCAGTTCTTC	CASSEDPRRAYNEQFF
TRBV15	.	.	TRBJ2-7	19	TGTGCCACCAGCAGAGATAGGAATAGTAGGACAGTGATAACCCACGAGCAGTACTTC	CATSRDRNSRTVITHEQYF
TRBV18	.	.	TRBJ2-3	12	TGTGCCAGCTCACCACCGCCAGATACGCAGTATTTT	CASSPPPDTQYF
TRBV20-1	TRBD2	.	TRBJ2-1	14	TGCAGTGCCGTCGGGGGGGCTGACTACAATGAGCAGTTCTTC	CSAVGGADYNEQFF
TRBV2	.	few	TRBJ1-4	13	TGTGCCAGCACAAAGCCAGGGATCGAAAAACTGTTTTTT	CASTKPGIEKLFF
TRBV6-6	.	few	TRBJ1-2	14	TGTGCCAGCAGTTACTCTTACAGTAACTATGGCTACACCTTC	CASSYSYSNYGYTF
TRBV2	.	.	TRBJ2-2	14	TGTGCCAGCAGTGAAGCACGGGTAACCGGGGAGCTGTTTTTT	CASSEARVTGELFF
TRBV7-2	.	.	TRBJ2-1	14	TGTGCCAGCAGTCGAGGGCAACGTCACAATGAGCAGTTCTTC	CASSRGQRHNEQFF
TRBV20-1	.	.	TRBJ2-5	15	TGCAGTGCTAGCGCTTCGGGCAGGGAGGATGAGACCCAGTACTTC	CSASASGREDETQYF
TRBV4-3	TRBD2	few	TRBJ2-3	19	TGCGCCAGCAGCCATGACCCGGGACTAGCGGGGGGGCGGACAGATACGCAGTATTTT	CASSHDPGLAGGRTDTQYF
TRBV5-1	TRBD2	.	TRBJ2-7	14	TGCGCCAGCTCATTCGCGGGGGGCCCCTACGAGCAGTACTTC	CASSFAGGPYEQYF
TRBV5-5	.	.	TRBJ2-2	16	TGTGCCAGCAGCTTTCTGCAGGGCCCTCCTACCGGGGAGCTGTTTTTT	CASSFLQGPPTGELFF
TRBV7-6	.	few	TRBJ1-2	17	TGTGCCAGCAGCTTAGGGTCAAAAGGCTGGGAGTCTTCCGGCTACACCTTC	CASSLGSKGWESSGYTF
TRBV6-2/TRBV6-3	.	.	TRBJ1-1	14	TGTGCCAGCAGTTACACCGCTCGGGAGTCTGAAGCTTTCTTT	CASSYTARESEAFF
TRBV4-1	.	.	TRBJ2-1	17	TGCGCCAGCAGCCAAGAGCCGGTAGCCGGAACTTACAATGAGCAGTTCTTC	CASSQEPVAGTYNEQFF
TRBV5-1	.	.	TRBJ1-3	14	TGCGCCAGCAGCCCGGGGTCGGAGGACACCACCATATATTTT	CASSPGSEDTTIYF
TRBV23-1	TRBD1	.	TRBJ2-3	17	TGCGCCAGCAGTCAAGAACCGGGACAGGGGAGAGGGGATACGCAGTATTTT	CASSQEPGQGRGDTQYF
TRBV15	.	few	TRBJ1-2	15	TGTGCCACCAGTCCCGACCCGTTAGCTAACTATGGCTACACCTTC	CATSPDPLANYGYTF
TRBV12-5	.	few	TRBJ1-1	13	TGTGCTAGTGGTTTGGAAGGACTGCGGGAAGCTTTCTTT	CASGLEGLREAFF
TRBV4-1	.	.	TRBJ1-1	15	TGCGCCAGCAGCCAAGATCATCCAGGGCCAATCCGGGCTTTCTTT	CASSQDHPGPIRAFF
TRBV12-3/TRBV12-4	TRBD2	few	TRBJ2-3	15	TGTGCCAGCAACCCCCAGCGGGGTAGCACAGATACGCAGTATTTT	CASNPQRGSTDTQYF
TRBV5-1	TRBD1	.	TRBJ2-3	12	TGCGCCAGCAGACAGGGGGCAGATACGCAGTATTTT	CASRQGADTQYF
TRBV7-2	.	.	TRBJ2-3	15	TGTGCCAGCAGCCAAGTGAAATGGGGCACAGATACGCAGTATTTT	CASSQVKWGTDTQYF
TRBV5-8	.	few	TRBJ2-6	16	TGTGCCAGCAGCGGCACGGACCTACCCGGGGCCAACGTCCTGACTTTC	CASSGTDLPGANVLTF
TRBV11-2	TRBD1	.	TRBJ2-3	17	TGTGCCAGCAGCTTTCCTACCACACAGGGGACCACAGATACGCAGTATTTT	CASSFPTTQGTTDTQYF
TRBV7-6	.	.	TRBJ2-3	15	TGTGCCAGCAGCTCAAAGAGACCGAGCACAGATACGCAGTATTTT	CASSSKRPSTDTQYF
TRBV6-5	TRBD2	few	TRBJ2-1	15	TGTGCCAGCAGTTACTTTCTAGCGGGGAACAATGAGCAGTTCTTC	CASSYFLAGNNEQFF
TRBV7-9	.	few	TRBJ2-2	19	TGTGCCAGCAGACACGGTGCACAGGCGAGAGCTTCGAACACCGGGGAGCTGTTTTTT	CASRHGAQARASNTGELFF
TRBV7-9	.	.	TRBJ2-1	15	TGTGCCAGCAGCTTGACAGGTTTAGGTCACAATGAGCAGTTCTTC	CASSLTGLGHNEQFF
TRBV5-1	.	few	TRBJ2-5	14	TGCGCCAGCAGCTTGGAGGCGCCAGAAGAGACCCAGTACTTC	CASSLEAPEETQYF
TRBV5-1	.	few	TRBJ2-3	12	TGCGCCAGGGGACTGGGGTTCATCCCGCAGTATTTT	CARGLGFIPQYF
TRBV5-1	.	.	TRBJ2-2	15	TGCGCCAGCAGCTTGAATCTGGCTAACACCGGGGAGCTGTTTTTT	CASSLNLANTGELFF
TRBV4-2	.	few	TRBJ2-7	15	TGTGCCAGCAGCCAAGTAGGCAGGGGGGGCGACGAGCAGTACTTC	CASSQVGRGGDEQYF
TRBV28	.	.	TRBJ1-2	15	TGTGCCAGCAGTTCAGGAGGTGGGGGGATCTATGGCTACACCTTC	CASSSGGGGIYGYTF
TRBV7-7	.	once	TRBJ1-1	17	TGTGCTAGCAGCTTAGGCCCTCCTTTCGGAGAGAACACTGAAGCTTTCTTT	CASSLGPPFGENTEAFF
TRBV7-9	TRBD1	many	TRBJ2-3	14	TGTGCCAGCAGCTTGGACCTAGGGGGCGATACGCAGTATTTT	CASSLDLGGDTQYF
TRBV7-2	.	.	TRBJ1-3	14	TGTGCCAGCAGCTTTAGACAGGCTGGAAACACCATATATTTT	CASSFRQAGNTIYF
TRBV30	.	few	TRBJ2-1	16	TGTGCCTGGAGTTCCCACCCGAGTCCGGTACTGGGTGAGCAGTTCTTC	CAWSSHPSPVLGEQFF
TRBV30	.	.	TRBJ1-4	14	TGTGCCTGGAGCGCCGACAGGCGGGTTGAAAAACTGTTTTTT	CAWSADRRVEKLFF
TRBV5-1	TRBD2	.	TRBJ2-1	16	TGCGCCAGCAGCCGACAAAGCGGGGGGGCTTACAATGAGCAGTTCTTC	CASSRQSGGAYNEQFF
TRBV7-9	TRBD2	many	TRBJ2-1	20	TGTGCCAGCAGCTCCCGACTAGCGGGGGGCAGAACTAGCTCCTACAATGAGCAGTTCTTC	CASSSRLAGGRTSSYNEQFF
TRBV7-8	.	.	TRBJ1-1	13	TGTGCCAGCAGCATAGGGGTAAACACTGAAGCTTTCTTT	CASSIGVNTEAFF
TRBV20-1	.	few	TRBJ2-5	12	TGCAGTGCATCCAGGGCCCAAGAGACCCAGTACTTC	CSASRAQETQYF
TRBV11-1	TRBD1	.	TRBJ2-7	14	TGTGCCAGCAGCTCCCGGGACAGGGTTGACGAGCAGTACTTC	CASSSRDRVDEQYF
TRBV6-6	.	.	TRBJ2-2	15	TGTGCCAGCAGTTACTCCCCCAGGAACACCGGGGAGCTGTTTTTT	CASSYSPRNTGELFF
TRBV7-8	TRBD2	.	TRBJ2-3	16	TGTGCCAGCAGCTTGTCGGGTAGCGGGGTTGTTGGTACGCAGTATTTT	CASSLSGSGVVGTQYF
TRBV4-3	.	.	TRBJ1-1	15	TGCGCCAGCAGCCGCAGGCTTGCTGAAGGGACTGAAGCTTTCTTT	CASSRRLAEGTEAFF
TRBV7-9	.	few	TRBJ2-1	14	TGTGCCAGCAGCTTCGCCCCAGGGGTAAATGAGCAGTTCTTC	CASSFAPGVNEQFF